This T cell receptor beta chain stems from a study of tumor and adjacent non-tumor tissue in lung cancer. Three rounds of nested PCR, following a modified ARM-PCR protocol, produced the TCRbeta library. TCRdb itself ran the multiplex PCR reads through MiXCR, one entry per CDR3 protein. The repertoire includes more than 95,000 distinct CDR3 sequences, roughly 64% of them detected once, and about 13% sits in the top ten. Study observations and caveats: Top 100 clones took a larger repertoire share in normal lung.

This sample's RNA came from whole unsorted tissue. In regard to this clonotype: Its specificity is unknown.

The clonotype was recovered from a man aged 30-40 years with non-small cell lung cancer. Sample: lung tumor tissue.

The CDR3 loop reads CASRVGVGEAFF. The CDR3 DNA is TGTGCCAGCAGGGTGGGGGTTGGTGAAGCTTTCTTT. This chain links TRBV6-2 or TRBV6-3 with TRBJ1-1; TRBD1 might be the D (5 bases). Germline V gives CDR1 MNHEY, CDR2 SVGEGT. The CDR3 loop spans 12 amino acids. V was clipped by 6 bases and J by 7 bases, with 12 bases between them.